This T cell receptor beta chain was identified during a study of early T cells in non-severe SARS-CoV-2 infection. In the study overall: Bulk RNA isolated from unsorted whole blood underwent sequencing; chains were not paired. The study's findings and limits: Matching against VDJdb likely underestimated virus-specific expansions, favoring anti-spike CD8.

Each single cDNA molecule received a unique molecular identifier. MiXCR, run by TCRdb on the 5' RACE reads, gives a single entry per CDR3 protein. The sample gives some 66,000 distinct CDR3 sequences, 13% of which show up once; approximately 5.2% is in the top ten. This clonotype was seen only a few times. The antigen remains undetermined. V was pared by 4 bases and J by 10 bases, with 7 bases of the junction left unmatched. Looked up from germline, CDR1 is MNHEY and CDR2 is SVGEGT. This CDR3 contains 13 residues. The receptor comes from an adult who was a healthcare worker with PCR-confirmed SARS-CoV-2 infection or an uninfected control (not recorded which). The specimen was whole blood. V usage is TRBV6-2 or TRBV6-3 and J usage is TRBJ1-5, with 7 bases aligning to TRBD1. The CDR3 spells CASSSLRDSPQHF. CDR3 nucleotides: TGTGCCAGCAGTTCCCTCAGGGACAGTCCCCAGCATTTT.